This T cell receptor beta chain was profiled in a study of T cell responses to AZD1222 COVID-19 vaccine. Looking at the study overall: Both about-4-week and about-12-week second-dose recipients were combined.

With regard to this clone: The antigen is undetermined.

CDR1 and CDR2 from the germline V gene are SNHLY and FYNNEI. Trimming took 6 bases from V and 4 from J; bases not matched to a gene: 4. The length of the CDR3 is 14 residues. General study points: Clonal diversity may have been underestimated, and the donors were mostly white British, with more females than males. Recipients of AZD1222 seropositive at baseline numbered only 5 to 7. Compared with day 0, the breadth and depth of the Spike-specific TCR repertoire rose significantly after two doses of AZD1222.

Using immunoSEQ multiplex PCR, the repertoire was profiled, and TCRdb retains in-frame clones only, with some absent. The table records 94,000 or so clones, 80% to 90% of them present only once. The source of this sequence is an adult in good health. The V and J genes are TRBV2 and TRBJ1-3, with TRBD1 identical over 9 bases. This specimen was peripheral blood, taken on day 0 of AZD1222 vaccination. The CDR3 nucleotides read TGTGCCAGCAGGTTACAGGGGGCGGGAAACACCATATATTTT. Amino acid sequence: CASRLQGAGNTIYF.